This T cell receptor beta chain was sequenced for a study of cytomegalovirus exposure and HLA in healthy donors. With 60 Vbeta and 13 Jbeta primers, the PCR was carried out. Profiling relied on immunoSEQ multiplex PCR, and the TCRdb table lists in-frame clones only, not all of them. The repertoire holds over 150,000 clones, with around 75% as singletons. Sequencing used PBMCs. This receptor was identified in a man under 40 in good health and CMV-seropositive.

CDR3 bases: TGTGCCAGTAGTATCTTACTAGCGGGAACCCACAATGAGCAGTTCTTC. It translates to CASSILLAGTHNEQFF. The J gene is TRBJ2-1, the V gene TRBV19; 10 nucleotides agree with TRBD2. With 3 bases clipped from V and 5 bases from J, the junction kept 7 bases outside the gene matches. CDR1 is LNHDA and CDR2 is SQIVND in the germline V gene (reference sequence). The CDR3 consists of 16 residues.